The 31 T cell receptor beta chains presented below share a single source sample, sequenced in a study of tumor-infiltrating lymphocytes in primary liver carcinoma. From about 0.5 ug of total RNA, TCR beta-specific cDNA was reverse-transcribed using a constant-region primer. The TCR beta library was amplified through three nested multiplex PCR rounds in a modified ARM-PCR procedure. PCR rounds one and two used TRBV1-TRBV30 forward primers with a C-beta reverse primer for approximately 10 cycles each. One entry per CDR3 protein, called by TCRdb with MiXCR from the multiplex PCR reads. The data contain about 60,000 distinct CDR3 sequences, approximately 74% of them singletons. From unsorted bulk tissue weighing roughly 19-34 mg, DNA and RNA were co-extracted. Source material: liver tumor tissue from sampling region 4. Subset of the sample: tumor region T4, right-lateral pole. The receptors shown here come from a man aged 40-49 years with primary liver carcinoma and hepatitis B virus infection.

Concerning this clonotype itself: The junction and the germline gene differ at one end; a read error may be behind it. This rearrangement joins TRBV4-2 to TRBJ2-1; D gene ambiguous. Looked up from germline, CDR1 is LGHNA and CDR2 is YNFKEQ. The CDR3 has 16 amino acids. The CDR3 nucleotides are TGTGTCAGCAGCCAAGAATTCAGGTGGAGCTACAATGAGCAGTTCTTC. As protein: CVSSQEFRWSYNEQFF.

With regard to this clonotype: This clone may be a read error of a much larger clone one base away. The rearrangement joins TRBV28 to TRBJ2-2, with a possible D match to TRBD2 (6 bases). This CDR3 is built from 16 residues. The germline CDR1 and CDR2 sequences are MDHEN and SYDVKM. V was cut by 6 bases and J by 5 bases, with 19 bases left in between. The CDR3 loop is CASSPPGDWLTGELFF. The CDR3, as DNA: TGTGCCAGCAGCCCCCCCGGGGACTGGTTAACCGGGGAGCTGTTTTTT.

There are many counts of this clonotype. In DNA, the CDR3 is TGTGCCAGCAGTGTTAGACAGGGTGATGGCAATCAGCCCCAGCATTTT. Translating it yields CASSVRQGDGNQPQHF. The chain carries TRBV6-1 and TRBJ1-5, with 7 bases that match TRBD1. The CDR3 spans 16 residues. Germline assignment: CDR1 MNHNS and CDR2 SASEGT. V lost 4 bases and J lost 2; bases outside the gene matches: 8.

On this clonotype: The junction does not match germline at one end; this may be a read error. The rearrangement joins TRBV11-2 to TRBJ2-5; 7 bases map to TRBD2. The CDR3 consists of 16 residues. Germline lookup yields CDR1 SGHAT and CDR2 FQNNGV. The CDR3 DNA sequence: TGTACCAGCAGCAAAACTCCTGGCGGGGGTAAAGAAACCCAGTACTTC. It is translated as CTSSKTPGGGKETQYF. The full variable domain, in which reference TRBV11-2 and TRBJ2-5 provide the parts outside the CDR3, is EAGVAQSPRYKIIEKRQSVAFWCNPISGHATLYWYQQILGQGPKLLIQFQNNGVVDDSQLPKDRFSAERLKGVDSTLKIQPAKLEDSAVYLCTSSKTPGGGKETQYFGPGTRLLVL.

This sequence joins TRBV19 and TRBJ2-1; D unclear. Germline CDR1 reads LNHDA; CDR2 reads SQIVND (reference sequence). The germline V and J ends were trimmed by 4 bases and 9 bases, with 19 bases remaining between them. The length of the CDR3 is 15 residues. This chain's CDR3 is CASSTLWGNRVEQFF. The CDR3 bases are TGTGCCAGTAGTACATTGTGGGGTAATAGGGTTGAGCAGTTCTTC. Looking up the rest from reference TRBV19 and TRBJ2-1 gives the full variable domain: DGGITQSPKYLFRKEGQNVTLSCEQNLNHDAMYWYRQDPGQGLRLIYYSQIVNDFQKGDIAEGYSVSREKKESFPLTVTSAQKNPTAFYLCASSTLWGNRVEQFFGPGTRLTVL.

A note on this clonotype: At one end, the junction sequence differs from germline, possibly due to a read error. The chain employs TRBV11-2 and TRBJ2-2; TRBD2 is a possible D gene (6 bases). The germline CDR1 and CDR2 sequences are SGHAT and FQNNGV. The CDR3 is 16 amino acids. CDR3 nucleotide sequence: TGTGCAAGCTTAGCATTAGGAGGGGCGAACACCGGGGAGATGTTTTTT. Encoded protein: CASLALGGANTGEMFF.

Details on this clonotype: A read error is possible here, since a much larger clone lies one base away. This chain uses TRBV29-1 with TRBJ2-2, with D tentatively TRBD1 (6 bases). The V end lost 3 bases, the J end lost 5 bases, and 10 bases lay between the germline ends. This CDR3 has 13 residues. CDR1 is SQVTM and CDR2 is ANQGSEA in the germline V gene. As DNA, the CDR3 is TGCAGCGTTGAGATAACAGGGACCGGGGAGCTGTTTTTT. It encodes CSVEITGTGELFF.

The CDR3 reads CASSYNSSYNEQFF. The CDR3 DNA follows: TGTGCCAGCAGTTACAACAGCTCCTACAATGAGCAGTTCTTC. The J gene is TRBJ2-1, the V gene TRBV6-2 or TRBV6-3; the D is unclear. V was trimmed by 2 bases and J by 0 bases, leaving 5 bases between them. The CDR3 runs 14 residues. Germline V gives CDR1 MNHEY, CDR2 SVGEGT.

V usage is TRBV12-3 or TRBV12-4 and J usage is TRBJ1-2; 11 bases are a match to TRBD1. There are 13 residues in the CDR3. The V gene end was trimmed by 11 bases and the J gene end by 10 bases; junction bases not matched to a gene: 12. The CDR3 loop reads CACILGQGAVYTF. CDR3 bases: TGTGCCTGCATTTTAGGACAGGGGGCTGTCTACACCTTC.

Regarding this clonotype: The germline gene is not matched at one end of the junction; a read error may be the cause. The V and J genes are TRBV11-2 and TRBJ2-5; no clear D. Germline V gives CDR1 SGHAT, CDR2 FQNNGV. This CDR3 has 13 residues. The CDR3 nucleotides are TGTGCCAGCTGTTTAGTTCTGGAAGATACCCAGTACTTC. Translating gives CASCLVLEDTQYF.

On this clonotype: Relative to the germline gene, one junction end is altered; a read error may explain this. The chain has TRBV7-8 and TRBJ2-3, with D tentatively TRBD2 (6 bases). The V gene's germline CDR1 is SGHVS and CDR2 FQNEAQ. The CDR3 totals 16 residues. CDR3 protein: CTSRQMAGPLEDTQYF. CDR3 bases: TGTACCAGCAGACAGATGGCGGGGCCCCTTGAGGATACGCAGTATTTT. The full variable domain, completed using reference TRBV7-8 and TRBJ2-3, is GAGVSQSPRYKVAKRGQDVALRCDPISGHVSLFWYQQALGQGPEFLTYFQNEAQLDKSGLPSDRFFAERPEGSVSTLKIQRTQQEDSAVYLCTSRQMAGPLEDTQYFGPGTRLTVL.

CDR3 in DNA: TGTGCCAGCATCATCGACAACAATAGCAATCAGCCCCAGCATTTT. Amino acids: CASIIDNNSNQPQHF. J is TRBJ1-5 and V is TRBV6-2 or TRBV6-3; D call uncertain. This CDR3 is 15 amino acids long. V lost 7 bases, J lost 0 bases, and 13 bases lay in between. The V gene's germline CDR1 is MNHEY and CDR2 SVGEGT.

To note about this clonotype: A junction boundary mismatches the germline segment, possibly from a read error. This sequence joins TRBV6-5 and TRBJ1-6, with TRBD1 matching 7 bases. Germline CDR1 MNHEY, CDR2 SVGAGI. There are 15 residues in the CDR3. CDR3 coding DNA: TGTGTCAGCAGTTACACGACAGGGAATAATTCACCCCTCCACTTT. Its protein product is CVSSYTTGNNSPLHF.

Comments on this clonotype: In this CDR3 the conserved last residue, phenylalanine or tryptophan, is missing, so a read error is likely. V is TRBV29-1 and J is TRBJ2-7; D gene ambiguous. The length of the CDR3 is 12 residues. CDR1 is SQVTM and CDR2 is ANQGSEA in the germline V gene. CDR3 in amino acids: CSVTSSSYEQYL. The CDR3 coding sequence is TGCAGTGTGACTTCATCCTCCTACGAGCAGTACTTG.

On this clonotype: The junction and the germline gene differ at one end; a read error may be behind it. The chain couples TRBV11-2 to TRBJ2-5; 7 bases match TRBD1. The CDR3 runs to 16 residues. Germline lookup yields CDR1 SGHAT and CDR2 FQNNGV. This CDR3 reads CASSQTPGRGKGTQCF. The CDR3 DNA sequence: TGTGCCAGCAGCCAAACCCCTGGCAGGGGGAAAGGGACCCAGTGCTTC.

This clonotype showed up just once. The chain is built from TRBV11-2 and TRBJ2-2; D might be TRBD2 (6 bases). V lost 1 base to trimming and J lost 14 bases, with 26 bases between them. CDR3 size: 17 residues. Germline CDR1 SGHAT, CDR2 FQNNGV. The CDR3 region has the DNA TGTGCCAGCAGCTTAGTATTAGGAGGGGTGAACACCGTGGAACTGTTTTTT. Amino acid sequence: CASSLVLGGVNTVELFF.

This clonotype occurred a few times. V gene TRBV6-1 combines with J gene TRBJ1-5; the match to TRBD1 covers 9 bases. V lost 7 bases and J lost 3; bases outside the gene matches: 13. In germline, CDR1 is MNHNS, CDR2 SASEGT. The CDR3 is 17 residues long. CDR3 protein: CASTQHRGQGHNQPQHF. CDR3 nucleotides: TGTGCCAGCACTCAACATAGGGGACAGGGTCACAATCAGCCCCAGCATTTT.

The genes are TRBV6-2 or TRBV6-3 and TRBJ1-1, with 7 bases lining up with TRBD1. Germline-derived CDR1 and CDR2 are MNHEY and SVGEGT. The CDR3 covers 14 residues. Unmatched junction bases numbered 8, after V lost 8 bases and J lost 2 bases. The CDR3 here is CASCWRGGNTEAFF. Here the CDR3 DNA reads TGTGCCAGCTGTTGGAGAGGGGGCAACACTGAAGCTTTCTTT.

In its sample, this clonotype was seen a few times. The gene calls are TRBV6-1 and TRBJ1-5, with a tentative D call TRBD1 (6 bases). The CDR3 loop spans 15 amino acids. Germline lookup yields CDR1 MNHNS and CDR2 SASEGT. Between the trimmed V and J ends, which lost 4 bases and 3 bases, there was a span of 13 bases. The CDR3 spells CASSVAGASNQPQHF. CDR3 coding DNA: TGTGCCAGCAGTGTCGCAGGGGCCTCCAATCAGCCCCAGCATTTT.

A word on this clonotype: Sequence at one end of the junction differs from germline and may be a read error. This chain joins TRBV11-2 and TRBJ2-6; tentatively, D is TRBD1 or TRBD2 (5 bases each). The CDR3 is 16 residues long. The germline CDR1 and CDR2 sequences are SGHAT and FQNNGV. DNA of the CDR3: TGTAACAGCAGCTTAGATCTCGGGGCTGGGGCTAACGTCCTGACTTTC. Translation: CNSSLDLGAGANVLTF. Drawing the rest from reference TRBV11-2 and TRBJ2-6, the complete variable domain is EAGVAQSPRYKIIEKRQSVAFWCNPISGHATLYWYQQILGQGPKLLIQFQNNGVVDDSQLPKDRFSAERLKGVDSTLKIQPAKLEDSAVYLCNSSLDLGAGANVLTFGAGSRLTVL.

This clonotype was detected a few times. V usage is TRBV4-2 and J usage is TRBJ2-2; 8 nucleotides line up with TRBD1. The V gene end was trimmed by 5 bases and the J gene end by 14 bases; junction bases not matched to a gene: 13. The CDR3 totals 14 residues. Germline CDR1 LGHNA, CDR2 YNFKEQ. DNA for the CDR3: TGTGCCAGCAGCACAGGGGGTCACACCGGGGGCCTGTTTTTT. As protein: CASSTGGHTGGLFF.

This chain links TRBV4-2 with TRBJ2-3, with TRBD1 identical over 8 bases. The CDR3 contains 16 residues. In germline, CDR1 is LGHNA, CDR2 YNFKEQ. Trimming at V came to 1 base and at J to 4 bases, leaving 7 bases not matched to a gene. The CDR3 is CASSQGPDRDADTQYF. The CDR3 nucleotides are TGTGCCAGCAGCCAAGGACCGGACAGGGACGCAGATACGCAGTATTTT.

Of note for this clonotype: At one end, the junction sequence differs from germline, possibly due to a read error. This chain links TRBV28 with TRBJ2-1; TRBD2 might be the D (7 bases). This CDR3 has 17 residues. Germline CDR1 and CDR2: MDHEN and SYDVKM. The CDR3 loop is CASSWGASGSSYNEQLF. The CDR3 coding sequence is TGTGCCAGCAGTTGGGGGGCTAGCGGTAGCTCCTATAATGAGCAGCTCTTC.

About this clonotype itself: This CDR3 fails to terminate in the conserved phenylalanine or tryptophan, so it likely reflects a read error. CDR3 in DNA: TGTGCCAGCAGTCCCATCGCGGGTAGAATCACAGATACGCAGTATTAT. Translating it yields CASSPIAGRITDTQYY. The chain has TRBV6-6 and TRBJ2-3, with a possible D match to TRBD2 (5 bases). In germline, CDR1 is MNHNY, CDR2 SVGAGI (reference sequence). CDR3 length: 16 residues. Trimming pared 5 bases from V and 2 bases from J, leaving 17 bases between.

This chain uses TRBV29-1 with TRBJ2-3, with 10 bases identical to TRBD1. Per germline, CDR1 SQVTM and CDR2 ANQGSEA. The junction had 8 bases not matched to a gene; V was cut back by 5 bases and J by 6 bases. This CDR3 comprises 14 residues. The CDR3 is CSVSGTGAPDTQYF. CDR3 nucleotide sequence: TGCAGCGTTTCCGGGACAGGGGCGCCGGATACGCAGTATTTT.

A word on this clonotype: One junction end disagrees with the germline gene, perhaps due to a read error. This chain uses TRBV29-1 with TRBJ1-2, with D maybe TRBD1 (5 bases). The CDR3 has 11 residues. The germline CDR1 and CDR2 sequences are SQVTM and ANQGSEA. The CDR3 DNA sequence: TGTAGCGTTGTGGCAGGGAATGATTACACCTTC. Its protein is CSVVAGNDYTF. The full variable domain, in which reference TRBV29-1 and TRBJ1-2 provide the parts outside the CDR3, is SAVISQKPSRDICQRGTSLTIQCQVDSQVTMMFWYRQQPGQSLTLIATANQGSEATYESGFVIDKFPISRPNLTFSTLTVSNMSPEDSSIYLCSVVAGNDYTFGSGTRLTVV.

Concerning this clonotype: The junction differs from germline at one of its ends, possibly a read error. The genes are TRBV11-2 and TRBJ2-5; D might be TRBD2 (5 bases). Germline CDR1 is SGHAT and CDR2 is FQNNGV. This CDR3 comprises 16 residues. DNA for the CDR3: TGTGTCAGCAGCCAAACTCCTGACGGGAAGAAAGAGACCCAGTACTTC. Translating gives CVSSQTPDGKKETQYF.

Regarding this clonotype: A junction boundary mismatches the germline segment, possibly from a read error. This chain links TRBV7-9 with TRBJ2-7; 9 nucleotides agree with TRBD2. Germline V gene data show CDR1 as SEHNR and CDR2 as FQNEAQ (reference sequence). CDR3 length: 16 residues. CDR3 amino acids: CASRFGGGRAPVERYF. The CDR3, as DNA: TGTGCCAGCAGATTTGGGGGCGGGAGGGCCCCCGTCGAGCGGTACTTC.

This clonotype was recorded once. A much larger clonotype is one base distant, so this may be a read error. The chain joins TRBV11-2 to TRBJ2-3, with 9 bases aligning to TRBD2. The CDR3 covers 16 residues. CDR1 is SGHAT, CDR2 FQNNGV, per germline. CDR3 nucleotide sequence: TGTGCCAACAGCCCCCCGACTAGCGGCAGCACAGATACGCAGTATTTT. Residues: CANSPPTSGSTDTQYF.

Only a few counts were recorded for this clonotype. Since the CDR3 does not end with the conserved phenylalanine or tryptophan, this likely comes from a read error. This CDR3 reads CASSYGSPRYEQYS. The DNA of the CDR3 is TGTGCCAGCAGTTACGGGTCTCCACGGTACGAGCAGTACTCC. The chain combines TRBV6-2 or TRBV6-3 with TRBJ2-7; D ambiguous. The CDR3 loop spans 14 amino acids. CDR1 is MNHEY, CDR2 SVGEGT, per germline. The V and J ends lost 2 bases and 4 bases respectively, with 12 bases between them.

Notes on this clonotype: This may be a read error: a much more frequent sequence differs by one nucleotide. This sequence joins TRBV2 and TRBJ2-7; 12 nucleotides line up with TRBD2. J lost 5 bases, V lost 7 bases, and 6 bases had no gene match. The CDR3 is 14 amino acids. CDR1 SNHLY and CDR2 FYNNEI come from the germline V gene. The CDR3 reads CASIPSGRDHEQYF. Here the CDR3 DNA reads TGTGCCAGCATTCCTAGCGGGAGGGACCACGAGCAGTACTTC.